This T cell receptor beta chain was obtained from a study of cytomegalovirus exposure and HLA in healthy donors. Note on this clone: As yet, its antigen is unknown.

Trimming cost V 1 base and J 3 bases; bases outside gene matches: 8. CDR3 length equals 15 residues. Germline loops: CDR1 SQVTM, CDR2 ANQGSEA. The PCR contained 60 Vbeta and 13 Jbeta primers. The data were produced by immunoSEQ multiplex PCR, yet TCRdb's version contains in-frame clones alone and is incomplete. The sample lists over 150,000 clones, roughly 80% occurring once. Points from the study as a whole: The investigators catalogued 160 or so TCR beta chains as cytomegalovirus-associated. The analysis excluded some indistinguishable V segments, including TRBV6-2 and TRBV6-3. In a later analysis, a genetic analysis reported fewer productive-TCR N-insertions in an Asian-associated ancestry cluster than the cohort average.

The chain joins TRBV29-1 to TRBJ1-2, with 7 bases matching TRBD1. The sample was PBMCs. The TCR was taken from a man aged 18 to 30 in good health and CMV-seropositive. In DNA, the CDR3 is TGCAGCGTTGAAGTCAAGGACAGGAGTGACTATGGCTACACCTTC. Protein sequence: CSVEVKDRSDYGYTF.